These T cell receptor beta chains were read from a single sample in a study of blood T cell repertoires in COVID-19. The data were produced by immunoSEQ multiplex PCR, yet TCRdb's version contains in-frame clones alone and is incomplete. The data hold 150,000 or so clones, with approximately 80% observed a single time. The sequencing sample was made of peripheral blood. The receptors derive from a man in his fifties or sixties with active or convalescent COVID-19. Both conserved end residues are part of each CDR3. Fields, in order: clone size, D gene, V gene, J gene, CDR3 DNA, CDR3 protein. The D gene is left open where the match is weak. Clone size appears in some rows only: once, few, many, or a class for an expanded clone.

-	TRBD2	TRBV14	TRBJ2-7	TGTGCCAGCAGCCAAGATGAGCGGACTAGCGGGAGAGAATACGAGCAGTACTTC	CASSQDERTSGREYEQYF
-	-	TRBV11-1	TRBJ2-7	TGTGCCAGCAGCTCTAAGACTGGGGAGTACGAGCAGTACTTC	CASSSKTGEYEQYF
-	-	TRBV28	TRBJ1-2	TGTGCCAGCAGCGACCTACTAGGCTACACCTTC	CASSDLLGYTF
-	-	TRBV3-1/TRBV3-2	TRBJ1-4	TGTGCCAGCAGCCTTTCGATCACGAGGGGGTCTAATGAAAAACTGTTTTTT	CASSLSITRGSNEKLFF
once	TRBD1	TRBV2	TRBJ1-1	TGTGCCAGCAGTGCGGACAGGGCGGCCGGGGCTGAAGCTTTCTTT	CASSADRAAGAEAFF
-	-	TRBV6-6	TRBJ2-5	TGTGCCAGCAGTTACTCGTCGGACCAAGAGACCCAGTACTTC	CASSYSSDQETQYF
few	TRBD2	TRBV11-2	TRBJ2-7	TGTGCCAGCACCCGATCCGGGGCGGGAGGCTCCTACGAGCAGTACTTC	CASTRSGAGGSYEQYF
-	TRBD1	TRBV9	TRBJ2-7	TGTGCCAGCAGCGTTACCCCCGGGACAGTAGAGCAGTACTTC	CASSVTPGTVEQYF
-	TRBD1	TRBV12-3/TRBV12-4	TRBJ1-4	TGTGCCAGCAGAAGACAGGGAGAAAAACTGTTTTTT	CASRRQGEKLFF
-	-	TRBV4-2	TRBJ2-1	TGTGCCAGCAGCCAAGTCGGTAGCGAAGTCAATGAGCAGTTCTTC	CASSQVGSEVNEQFF
-	-	TRBV3-1/TRBV3-2	TRBJ1-5	TGTGCCAGCAGCCAAGGTTCCCCGGGTGGAGGGAGCAATCAGCCCCAGCATTTT	CASSQGSPGGGSNQPQHF
-	-	TRBV7-9	TRBJ2-7	TGTGCCAGCAGCTCACGTTCCGGAACAGGGCAGTACTTC	CASSSRSGTGQYF
-	-	TRBV11-3	TRBJ2-1	TGTGCCAGCAGCCCCATGGTGCAGTCCTACAATGAGCAGTTCTTC	CASSPMVQSYNEQFF
-	-	TRBV29-1	TRBJ2-2	TGCAGCTCGAGCGGAGGGAACACCGGGGAGCTGTTTTTT	CSSSGGNTGELFF
-	TRBD2	TRBV6-5	TRBJ2-1	TGTGCCAGCAGCCGGACTAGCGGGGACAATGAGCAGTTCTTC	CASSRTSGDNEQFF
few	-	TRBV5-1	TRBJ1-1	TGCGCCAGCAGCTCAACAATCAATGAAGCTTTCTTT	CASSSTINEAFF
-	TRBD2	TRBV4-3	TRBJ2-5	TGCGCCAGCAGCCAAGGGGCGGGAGTGATGGAGACCCAGTACTTC	CASSQGAGVMETQYF
-	-	TRBV4-3	TRBJ2-1	TGCGCCAGCAGCCAAGTCGGCCCACGGGACAATGAGCAGTTCTTC	CASSQVGPRDNEQFF
few	-	TRBV7-7	TRBJ2-1	TGTGCCAGCAGCTTGCAGGGGCTCAACAATGAGCAGTTCTTC	CASSLQGLNNEQFF
-	-	TRBV7-9	TRBJ2-3	TGTGCCAGCAGCTTCCTCACAGATACGCAGTATTTT	CASSFLTDTQYF
many	TRBD2	TRBV19	TRBJ2-2	TGTGCCAGTAGTATGGGGACTAGCGGTAACACCGGGGAGCTGTTTTTT	CASSMGTSGNTGELFF
-	-	TRBV11-1	TRBJ2-3	TGTGCCAGCAAAGGGACTGGCACAGATACGCAGTATTTT	CASKGTGTDTQYF
once	TRBD1	TRBV11-2	TRBJ1-6	TGTGCCAGCAGCACCCGGACAGGGGAGATTTCACCCCTCCACTTT	CASSTRTGEISPLHF
-	-	TRBV7-9	TRBJ2-7	TGTGCCAGCAGCCCTAGCGCAGCATACGAGCAGTACTTC	CASSPSAAYEQYF
-	TRBD1	TRBV7-2	TRBJ2-7	TGTGCCAGCAGCTGGGCCGGACAGGGGTCGTACGAGCAGTACTTC	CASSWAGQGSYEQYF
-	-	TRBV28	TRBJ2-1	TGTGCCAGCAGTTTTAGGCGGGGAATGGGTAATGAGCAGTTCTTC	CASSFRRGMGNEQFF
-	-	TRBV28	TRBJ1-4	TGTGCCAGCAGTTTATTGGGGGGGGGTTTCGGTGAAAAACTGTTTTTT	CASSLLGGGFGEKLFF
few	-	TRBV5-4	TRBJ1-5	TGTGCCAGCAGCTTGGGCGGGGGTCTTAGCAATCAGCCCCAGCATTTT	CASSLGGGLSNQPQHF
once	-	TRBV16	TRBJ1-2	TGTGCCAGCAGCCAATCACGTGGCGGAACTAACTATGGCTACACCTTC	CASSQSRGGTNYGYTF
-	-	TRBV27	TRBJ2-3	TGTGCCAGCAGTACCAAACCGGGACATCTCAGGACAGATACGCAGTATTTT	CASSTKPGHLRTDTQYF
-	-	TRBV18	TRBJ2-5	TGTGCCAGCTCAGCAGGGGAGGGCCAAGAGACCCAGTACTTC	CASSAGEGQETQYF
-	TRBD1	TRBV10-3	TRBJ1-2	TGTGCCGTCGGACAGGGGGCGTTTGGCTACACCTTC	CAVGQGAFGYTF
-	TRBD1	TRBV7-9	TRBJ2-1	TGTGCCAGCAGCTCCGGACAGGGGTACAATGAGCAGTTCTTC	CASSSGQGYNEQFF
-	TRBD2	TRBV7-8	TRBJ2-1	TGTGCCAGCAGCTTTAGCGCTAGCGGGAGCTCCTACAATGAGCAGTTCTTC	CASSFSASGSSYNEQFF
few	-	TRBV5-6	TRBJ2-1	TGTGCCAGCAGCCCAGGTGGGCACCGGCTCGCCTACAATGAGCAGTTCTTC	CASSPGGHRLAYNEQFF
-	TRBD1	TRBV6-6	TRBJ2-7	TGTGCCAGTGGACAGGGGAACCGGTTCTTTTACGAGCAGTACTTC	CASGQGNRFFYEQYF
-	-	TRBV6-2/TRBV6-3	TRBJ1-5	TGTGCCAGCAGTGAGCACAGTGGCGGGTTAGCTCAGCCCCAGCATTTT	CASSEHSGGLAQPQHF
-	TRBD2	TRBV4-1	TRBJ2-3	TGCGCCAGCAGCCAAATAGCGGGAGGAGGGACAGATACGCAGTATTTT	CASSQIAGGGTDTQYF
-	TRBD1	TRBV6-5	TRBJ1-1	TGTGCCAGCTCATACGACAGGGGCAACACTGAAGCTTTCTTT	CASSYDRGNTEAFF
-	TRBD1	TRBV5-1	TRBJ1-1	TGCGCCAGCAGCCCGGACAGGGGGAATAATGAAGCTTTCTTT	CASSPDRGNNEAFF
-	TRBD1	TRBV6-4	TRBJ1-2	TGTGCCAGACCGGGACAGGGGGAGCATGGCTACACCTTC	CARPGQGEHGYTF
-	-	TRBV2	TRBJ2-6	TGTGCCAGCATGGGGCAGGGAGGTGGGGCCAACGTCCTGACTTTC	CASMGQGGGANVLTF
-	TRBD2	TRBV5-1	TRBJ2-1	TGCGCCAGCTTGGAGACTAGCGGGAGCGATGAGCAGTTCTTC	CASLETSGSDEQFF
-	-	TRBV7-9	TRBJ1-2	TGTGCCAGCAGCGCATCCGGACGGGGAATGCATGGCTACACCTTC	CASSASGRGMHGYTF
-	TRBD1	TRBV5-1	TRBJ2-5	TGCGCCAGCAGCTCCCGGGACAGGCCTTACGGGGAGACCCAGTACTTC	CASSSRDRPYGETQYF
-	TRBD2	TRBV24-1	TRBJ2-3	TGTGCCACCAGTGACCGGACTAGCGGGATTACAGATACGCAGTATTTT	CATSDRTSGITDTQYF
-	TRBD1	TRBV9	TRBJ1-2	TGTGCCAGCAGCGTAGGGCAACAGGGGACTAACTATGGCTACACCTTC	CASSVGQQGTNYGYTF
-	-	TRBV27	TRBJ2-1	TGTGCCAGCAGTCCTACTTCACTCCGAGCGGGCGAGCAGTTCTTC	CASSPTSLRAGEQFF
-	-	TRBV27	TRBJ2-7	TGTGCCAGCAGTTTATCGACAGGGACTTTACCCGTCTACGAGCAGTACTTC	CASSLSTGTLPVYEQYF